Presented here are 20 T cell receptor beta chains from one specimen sequenced in a study of blood T cell repertoires in COVID-19. Profiling relied on immunoSEQ multiplex PCR, and the TCRdb table lists in-frame clones only, not all of them. The sample consists of roughly 240,000 clones, 85% of them appearing once. The sample comprised PBMCs or T cells enriched from blood (not recorded which). The origin of the receptors is a woman aged 45-65 years with acute COVID-19.

With respect to this clone: Other DNA sequences from this sample encode an identical CDR3 as well. The rearrangement links TRBV9 to TRBJ1-1; D remains unclear. Germline-derived CDR1 and CDR2 are SGDLS and YYNGEE. Trimming shortened V by 0 bases and J by 1 base, and 7 bases separated the two germline ends. This CDR3 has 14 residues. The CDR3 region has the DNA TGTGCCAGCAGCGTAGGGGGAGAGAACACTGAAGCTTTCTTT. It codes for CASSVGGENTEAFF.

CDR3 DNA sequence: TGCGCCAGCAGCCAAGAAGTGGTCCAGGGGGCTGGAAACACCATATATTTT. This encodes CASSQEVVQGAGNTIYF. The chain joins TRBV4-3 to TRBJ1-3, with 7 positions matching TRBD1. J lost 2 bases, V lost 0 bases, and 7 bases had no gene match. Germline V CDR1 and CDR2: LGHNA, YSLEER. This CDR3 spans 17 amino acids.

This chain connects TRBV19 to TRBJ1-5; 9 nucleotides align to TRBD1. Germline trimming cut 4 bases from V and 1 base from J; bases unmatched to any gene: 5. Germline V gene data show CDR1 as LNHDA and CDR2 as SQIVND (reference sequence). This CDR3 comprises 16 residues. The CDR3 sequence: CASSTSGQGSNQPQHF. The CDR3 DNA sequence: TGTGCCAGTAGTACCTCGGGACAGGGAAGCAATCAGCCCCAGCATTTT.

The V and J genes are TRBV30 and TRBJ2-1, with 15 nucleotides matching TRBD2. The V gene end was trimmed by 3 bases and the J gene end by 4 bases; junction bases not matched to a gene: 7. CDR1 is GTSNPN and CDR2 is SVGIG in the germline V gene (reference sequence). This CDR3 region has 17 residues. In nucleotides, the CDR3 is TGTGCCTGGAGCGAGGGACTAGCGGGGGGCTATTACAATGAGCAGTTCTTC. The encoded protein is CAWSEGLAGGYYNEQFF.

This clone occurred a few times. The chain has TRBV27 and TRBJ1-5; tentative D call: TRBD1 (6 bases). The CDR3 sequence is 15 residues long. The germline V gene encodes CDR1 MNHEY and CDR2 SMNVEV (reference sequence). V was trimmed by 7 bases and J by 2 bases, leaving 15 bases between them. This CDR3 reads CASTEGGGGNQPQHF. CDR3 nucleotides: TGTGCCAGCACCGAAGGGGGAGGGGGCAATCAGCCCCAGCATTTT.

The rearrangement joins TRBV7-6 to TRBJ1-1, with 8 bases fitting TRBD1. This CDR3 contains 14 residues. With 4 bases clipped from V and 1 base from J, the junction kept 2 bases outside the gene matches. Germline V gives CDR1 SGHVS, CDR2 FNYEAQ. The CDR3 is CASSWDRKNTEAFF. In nucleotides, the CDR3 is TGTGCCAGCAGCTGGGACAGGAAGAACACTGAAGCTTTCTTT.

This clone was detected a few times. This chain links TRBV12-3 or TRBV12-4 with TRBJ1-3; D not certain. The germline V and J ends were trimmed by 8 bases and 0 bases, with 5 bases remaining between them. CDR3 length: 12 residues. CDR3 DNA: TGTGCCAGCTCCAACTCTGGAAACACCATATATTTT. The encoded protein is CASSNSGNTIYF.

The chain combines TRBV7-2 with TRBJ1-2; 7 bases match TRBD1. The CDR3 runs 13 residues. V was clipped by 4 bases and J by 8 bases; unmatched bases: 7. Germline V gene data show CDR1 as SGHTA and CDR2 as FQGNSA. CDR3 DNA sequence: TGTGCCAGCAGCTCAACCGACAGGGACGGCTACACCTTC. It translates to CASSSTDRDGYTF.

This clone was observed once. This chain joins TRBV11-2 and TRBJ2-5, with D maybe TRBD2 (5 bases). Trimming took 1 base from V and 2 from J, leaving 11 bases between them. In germline, CDR1 is SGHAT, CDR2 FQNNGV. The CDR3 sequence is 15 residues long. CDR3 nucleotides: TGTGCCAGCAGCTTAGGGCTAGCTGAGCAAGAGACCCAGTACTTC. Translated: CASSLGLAEQETQYF.

The chain recombines TRBV29-1 with TRBJ2-3; 10 bases fit TRBD2. J gave up 0 bases and V 6 bases, and 12 bases lay outside the gene matches. CDR3 length equals 17 residues. Per the germline V gene, CDR1 is SQVTM and CDR2 is ANQGSEA. The CDR3 DNA sequence: TGCAGCGTCGTCTTCGGGACTAGCGTTCCTAGCACAGATACGCAGTATTTT. This encodes CSVVFGTSVPSTDTQYF.

This clone showed up just once. The chain carries TRBV7-6 and TRBJ1-2, with D uncertain. The V gene lost 5 bases and the J gene lost 8 bases, with 24 bases spanning the gap. This CDR3 contains 16 residues. Germline-derived CDR1 and CDR2 are SGHVS and FNYEAQ. CDR3 DNA sequence: TGTGCCAGCAGCCCCCATCCCGGCTCCACTCAGGAAGGCTACACCTTC. This sequence encodes CASSPHPGSTQEGYTF.

The gene calls are TRBV6-2 or TRBV6-3 and TRBJ1-1, with D possibly being TRBD1 (5 bases). Germline V lookup: CDR1 MNHEY, CDR2 SVGEGT. This CDR3 is 16 amino acids long. V dropped 2 bases and J dropped 0 bases, with 13 bases sitting between them. Here the CDR3 reads CASSYTGGSLNTEAFF. The CDR3, as DNA: TGTGCCAGCAGTTACACCGGGGGGAGTCTGAACACTGAAGCTTTCTTT.

The V and J genes are TRBV3-1 (or the pseudogene TRBV3-2) and TRBJ1-3, with a weak D call TRBD1 (6 bases). The CDR3 spans 15 residues. CDR1 is LGHDT, CDR2 YNNKEL, per germline (reference sequence). The ends were cut back, 4 bases at V and 0 bases at J, with 10 bases in the middle. The CDR3 loop is CASSPGATSGNTIYF. The CDR3 DNA follows: TGTGCCAGCAGCCCAGGGGCTACCTCTGGAAACACCATATATTTT.

This clone showed up just once. The chain is built from TRBV10-1 and TRBJ2-7; 9 bases match TRBD1. V lost 9 bases to trimming and J lost 2 bases; unmatched junction nucleotides: 2. The germline gives CDR1 WNHNN, CDR2 SYGVQD (reference sequence). This CDR3 is 12 amino acids long. The CDR3 region has the DNA TGCGCCAGGACAGGGGGGCCCTACGAGCAGTACTTC. Translating gives CARTGGPYEQYF.

The CDR3 DNA reads TGTGCCAGTAGCAGCTTCGGGGACGAGCAGTACTTC. Its translation: CASSSFGDEQYF. The chain has TRBV19 and TRBJ2-7, with D tentatively TRBD2 (5 bases). This CDR3 spans 12 amino acids. Trimming took 6 bases from V and 5 from J, leaving 11 bases between them. In germline, CDR1 is LNHDA, CDR2 SQIVND (reference sequence).

The gene calls are TRBV30 and TRBJ2-3, with 8 bases that match TRBD2. The CDR3 has 16 amino acids. Germline CDR1 and CDR2: GTSNPN and SVGIG (reference sequence). V trimming: 2 bases; J trimming: 3 bases; junction bases outside the gene matches: 10. The DNA of the CDR3 is TGTGCCTGGAGTCTGCGGGGGGCGGGGCGTACAGATACGCAGTATTTT. The encoded protein is CAWSLRGAGRTDTQYF.

The rearrangement joins TRBV6-2 or TRBV6-3 to TRBJ1-4, with D possibly matching TRBD1 (5 bases). Between the trimmed V and J ends, which lost 4 bases and 6 bases, there was a span of 18 bases. Germline values: CDR1 MNHEY, CDR2 SVGEGT. The CDR3 sequence is 16 residues long. The CDR3 is CASSSPQVGMDEKLFF. In DNA, the CDR3 is TGTGCCAGCAGTTCCCCACAGGTCGGAATGGATGAAAAACTGTTTTTT.

The chain is built from TRBV30 and TRBJ1-1; 9 nucleotides agree with TRBD1. The CDR3 loop spans 14 amino acids. Germline loops: CDR1 GTSNPN, CDR2 SVGIG (reference sequence). V lost 3 bases, J lost 4 bases, and 6 bases stayed unmatched. The CDR3 spells CAWSPTGGITEAFF. In DNA, the CDR3 is TGTGCCTGGAGCCCGACAGGGGGAATCACTGAAGCTTTCTTT.

The V gene is TRBV30, the J gene TRBJ1-2; D uncertain. The ends were cut back, 4 bases at V and 3 bases at J, with 12 bases in the middle. The CDR3 is made up of 13 amino acids. The germline V gene has CDR1 GTSNPN and CDR2 SVGIG (reference sequence). The CDR3 DNA follows: TGTGCCTGGAAAGCGTTGCCCTACTATGGCTACACCTTC. This gives the protein CAWKALPYYGYTF.

This chain uses TRBV29-1 with TRBJ2-2; 9 positions match TRBD1. The CDR3 runs to 15 residues. V shed 4 bases and J 3 bases; nucleotides not matched to a gene: 6. Germline V gene sequence: CDR1 SQVTM, CDR2 ANQGSEA. CDR3 sequence reads: CSVAEGQGYTGELFF. The CDR3 DNA follows: TGCAGCGTTGCGGAAGGACAGGGGTACACCGGGGAGCTGTTTTTT.